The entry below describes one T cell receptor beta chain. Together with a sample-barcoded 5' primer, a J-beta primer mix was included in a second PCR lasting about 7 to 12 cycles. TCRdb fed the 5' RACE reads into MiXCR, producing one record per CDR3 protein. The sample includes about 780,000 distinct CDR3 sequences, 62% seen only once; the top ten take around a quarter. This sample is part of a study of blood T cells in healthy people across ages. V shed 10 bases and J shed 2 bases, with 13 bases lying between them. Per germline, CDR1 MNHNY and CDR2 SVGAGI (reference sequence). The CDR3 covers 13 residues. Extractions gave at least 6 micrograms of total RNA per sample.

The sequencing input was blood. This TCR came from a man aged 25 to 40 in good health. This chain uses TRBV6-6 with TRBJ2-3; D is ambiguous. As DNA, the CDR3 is TGTGCCACCCGCACTCCAACCACAGATACGCAGTATTTT. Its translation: CATRTPTTDTQYF.